The rows below give T cell receptor beta chains drawn from one sample of a study of blood T cell repertoires in COVID-19. The table came from immunoSEQ multiplex PCR; TCRdb's copy has only in-frame clones and leaves some out. This sample yields some 90,000 clones, of which more than 80% are seen a single time; 10% belongs to the top ten. The sample comprised peripheral blood. These receptors were obtained from a woman in her seventies with acute or convalescent COVID-19. The CDR3 runs from the conserved cysteine through the conserved F or W. Fields, in order: CDR3 protein, CDR3 DNA, J gene, V gene, clone size, D gene. A D gene is named only where the DNA matches it firmly. Size is omitted from some rows. Given values are once, few, many or a class for expanded clones.

cdr3_aa: CAWSVGPNTEAFF; cdr3_nt: TGTGCCTGGAGTGTGGGGCCGAACACTGAAGCTTTCTTT; j_call: TRBJ1-1; v_call: TRBV30; clone_size: few; d_call: NA
cdr3_aa: CASSKRPGTVGHNEQFF; cdr3_nt: TGTGCCAGCAGCAAAAGGCCCGGGACAGTCGGGCACAATGAGCAGTTCTTC; j_call: TRBJ2-1; v_call: TRBV21-1; clone_size: NA; d_call: NA
cdr3_aa: CASSVLSTGELFF; cdr3_nt: TGTGCCAGCAGCGTATTATCCACCGGGGAGCTGTTTTTT; j_call: TRBJ2-2; v_call: TRBV9; clone_size: NA; d_call: NA
cdr3_aa: CASSRGGQGRYEQYF; cdr3_nt: TGTGCCAGCAGCCGGGGAGGACAGGGGAGATACGAGCAGTACTTC; j_call: TRBJ2-7; v_call: TRBV3-1/TRBV3-2; clone_size: NA; d_call: TRBD1
cdr3_aa: CASRARTGNYGYTF; cdr3_nt: TGTGCCAGCAGGGCCCGGACAGGAAACTATGGCTACACCTTC; j_call: TRBJ1-2; v_call: TRBV2; clone_size: once; d_call: TRBD1
cdr3_aa: CATQDRPRLYSNQPQHF; cdr3_nt: TGTGCCACACAGGATCGGCCCAGACTTTATAGCAATCAGCCCCAGCATTTT; j_call: TRBJ1-5; v_call: TRBV19; clone_size: many; d_call: NA
cdr3_aa: CASSLSLTAKEQYF; cdr3_nt: TGTGCCAGCAGTTTATCCCTGACTGCGAAAGAGCAGTACTTC; j_call: TRBJ2-7; v_call: TRBV28; clone_size: many; d_call: NA
cdr3_aa: CASSRPQQGGDYGYTF; cdr3_nt: TGTGCCAGCAGCCGACCCCAACAGGGGGGAGACTATGGCTACACCTTC; j_call: TRBJ1-2; v_call: TRBV28; clone_size: NA; d_call: TRBD1
cdr3_aa: CASSLGASGGAFVPDTQYF; cdr3_nt: TGTGCCAGCAGCTTAGGGGCTAGCGGGGGGGCCTTCGTACCAGATACGCAGTATTTT; j_call: TRBJ2-3; v_call: TRBV7-6; clone_size: NA; d_call: TRBD2
cdr3_aa: CASSRGSHYEQYF; cdr3_nt: TGTGCCAGCAGCCGGGGAAGTCACTACGAGCAGTACTTC; j_call: TRBJ2-7; v_call: TRBV12-3/TRBV12-4; clone_size: NA; d_call: NA
cdr3_aa: CASSYGTSGSHEQFF; cdr3_nt: TGTGCCAGCAGCTACGGGACTAGCGGGAGTCATGAGCAGTTCTTC; j_call: TRBJ2-1; v_call: TRBV7-9; clone_size: NA; d_call: TRBD2
cdr3_aa: CASSLEGRANYGYTF; cdr3_nt: TGTGCCAGCAGCTTAGAGGGCAGGGCTAACTATGGCTACACCTTC; j_call: TRBJ1-2; v_call: TRBV7-2; clone_size: NA; d_call: NA
cdr3_aa: CSAPGEYGYTF; cdr3_nt: TGCAGTGCCCCAGGGGAGTATGGCTACACCTTC; j_call: TRBJ1-2; v_call: TRBV20-1; clone_size: NA; d_call: NA
cdr3_aa: CASSEAYPSGRLRVGELFF; cdr3_nt: TGTGCCAGCAGTGAAGCTTATCCTAGCGGGAGGTTGAGGGTCGGGGAGCTGTTTTTT; j_call: TRBJ2-2; v_call: TRBV2; clone_size: NA; d_call: TRBD2
cdr3_aa: CASSRDRGDEQYF; cdr3_nt: TGTGCCAGTAGTCGGGACAGGGGGGACGAGCAGTACTTC; j_call: TRBJ2-7; v_call: TRBV19; clone_size: NA; d_call: TRBD1
cdr3_aa: CASSRSTDTQYF; cdr3_nt: TGCGCCAGCAGCCGGAGCACAGATACGCAGTATTTT; j_call: TRBJ2-3; v_call: TRBV5-1; clone_size: NA; d_call: NA
cdr3_aa: CAWSQEEAGELFF; cdr3_nt: TGTGCCTGGAGTCAAGAGGAGGCCGGGGAGCTGTTTTTT; j_call: TRBJ2-2; v_call: TRBV30; clone_size: NA; d_call: NA
cdr3_aa: CASSTRQGKAFF; cdr3_nt: TGTGCCAGCAGCACTCGACAGGGGAAAGCTTTCTTT; j_call: TRBJ1-1; v_call: TRBV7-2; clone_size: many; d_call: TRBD1
cdr3_aa: CASSLDRVAEKLFF; cdr3_nt: TGTGCCAGCAGCCTCGACAGGGTTGCGGAAAAACTGTTTTTT; j_call: TRBJ1-4; v_call: TRBV7-2; clone_size: NA; d_call: TRBD1
cdr3_aa: CASTAGEKLFF; cdr3_nt: TGTGCCAGCACGGCGGGCGAAAAACTGTTTTTT; j_call: TRBJ1-4; v_call: TRBV12-3/TRBV12-4; clone_size: NA; d_call: NA
cdr3_aa: CSVRTGTGLEQYF; cdr3_nt: TGCAGCGTGAGGACCGGGACAGGCCTCGAGCAGTACTTC; j_call: TRBJ2-7; v_call: TRBV29-1; clone_size: NA; d_call: TRBD1
cdr3_aa: CASSLVSAYNEQFF; cdr3_nt: TGTGCCAGCAGCTTAGTATCAGCCTACAATGAGCAGTTCTTC; j_call: TRBJ2-1; v_call: TRBV11-2; clone_size: NA; d_call: NA
cdr3_aa: CASSSGSYEQYF; cdr3_nt: TGTGCCAGCAGTTCGGGATCCTACGAGCAGTACTTC; j_call: TRBJ2-7; v_call: TRBV6-2/TRBV6-3; clone_size: NA; d_call: NA
cdr3_aa: CASKSGTGGTSTDTQYF; cdr3_nt: TGTGCCAGTAAGTCTGGGACAGGGGGCACTAGCACAGATACGCAGTATTTT; j_call: TRBJ2-3; v_call: TRBV19; clone_size: NA; d_call: TRBD1
cdr3_aa: CASRDDAGAYNEQFF; cdr3_nt: TGCGCCAGCCGCGACGATGCGGGAGCCTACAATGAGCAGTTCTTC; j_call: TRBJ2-1; v_call: TRBV5-1; clone_size: NA; d_call: TRBD2
cdr3_aa: CASSPTGGFNEKLFF; cdr3_nt: TGTGCCAGCAGCCCGACAGGGGGCTTTAATGAAAAACTGTTTTTT; j_call: TRBJ1-4; v_call: TRBV5-6; clone_size: NA; d_call: TRBD1
cdr3_aa: CASSITSTNEQFF; cdr3_nt: TGTGCCAGCAGTATCACTAGCACCAATGAGCAGTTCTTC; j_call: TRBJ2-1; v_call: TRBV28; clone_size: once; d_call: NA
cdr3_aa: CASSLANTGELFF; cdr3_nt: TGTGCCAGCAGTCTAGCGAACACCGGGGAGCTGTTTTTT; j_call: TRBJ2-2; v_call: TRBV27; clone_size: NA; d_call: NA
cdr3_aa: CASSLGWTANSPLHF; cdr3_nt: TGTGCCAGCAGCTTAGGTTGGACAGCAAATTCACCCCTCCACTTT; j_call: TRBJ1-6; v_call: TRBV7-2; clone_size: NA; d_call: NA